A selection of T cell receptor beta chains follows, all from one sample in a study of blood T cells in healthy people across ages. In TCRdb, the 5' RACE reads were re-called with MiXCR into one record per CDR3 protein. The table records some 370,000 distinct CDR3 sequences, about 49% of them present only once. The sequencing input was blood. The receptors here all came from a man aged 55-75 years in good health. CDR3s include the opening cysteine and the closing phenylalanine or tryptophan. Each record gives: CDR3 DNA, CDR3 protein, V gene, J gene, clone size, D gene. D genes are given only for firm matches. Clone size is not always given. Where it is, it says once, few, many or a class for expanded clones.

DNA: TGTGCCAGCAGTTTATGGGGGCGCCGAGAGACCCAGTACTTC; CDR3: CASSLWGRRETQYF; V: TRBV27; J: TRBJ2-5; size: -; D: -
DNA: TGTGCCAGCAGCGATAGCTCTGGGGCCAGCGTCCTGACTTTC; CDR3: CASSDSSGASVLTF; V: TRBV7-3; J: TRBJ2-6; size: -; D: -
DNA: TGTGCCAGCAGTTTCATTGGGGGGGGATGTGAAAAACTGTTTTTT; CDR3: CASSFIGGGCEKLFF; V: TRBV27; J: TRBJ1-4; size: -; D: -
DNA: TGTGCCAGCAGCTCCCCGGGATCTAAAGAGACCCAGTACTTC; CDR3: CASSSPGSKETQYF; V: TRBV7-9; J: TRBJ2-5; size: -; D: -
DNA: TGTGCCAGCAGCCCGAGCAGGGGGGATGAAAAACTGTTTTTT; CDR3: CASSPSRGDEKLFF; V: TRBV13; J: TRBJ1-4; size: -; D: TRBD1
DNA: TGTGCCAGCAGCTCGGCAAGGGATCAAGAGACCCAGTACTTC; CDR3: CASSSARDQETQYF; V: TRBV7-9; J: TRBJ2-5; size: few; D: -
DNA: TGTGCCAGCAGCAAACGTAAGGCAGGGGGCGCGGAGAACACTGAAGCTTTCTTT; CDR3: CASSKRKAGGAENTEAFF; V: TRBV21-1; J: TRBJ1-1; size: -; D: -
DNA: TGTGCCAGCCGAGAACAAAACTATGGCTACACCTTC; CDR3: CASREQNYGYTF; V: TRBV2; J: TRBJ1-2; size: -; D: -
DNA: TGTGCCAGCAGCCAGTCAGGGGCAGGGGAGACCCAGTACTTC; CDR3: CASSQSGAGETQYF; V: TRBV3-1; J: TRBJ2-5; size: many; D: -
DNA: TGCAGCGTTGAAGGTAAAGGACAGGCTGGGGCCAACGTCCTGACTTTC; CDR3: CSVEGKGQAGANVLTF; V: TRBV29-1; J: TRBJ2-6; size: -; D: TRBD1
DNA: TGTGCCAGCAGCGATCAGGGGACAGGGGGTGAAGAGACCCAGTACTTC; CDR3: CASSDQGTGGEETQYF; V: TRBV4-2; J: TRBJ2-5; size: -; D: TRBD1
DNA: TGTGCCAGCAGCTTGTTGGGGGGCCCGCAAGAGACCCAGTACTTC; CDR3: CASSLLGGPQETQYF; V: TRBV5-6; J: TRBJ2-5; size: many; D: -
DNA: TGCGCCAGCAGCTCAGTAGGAGACAATGAGCAGTACTTC; CDR3: CASSSVGDNEQYF; V: TRBV5-1; J: TRBJ2-7; size: -; D: -
DNA: TGTGCCAGCAGTTTAGGGGCGGGGGCCCGGACTAAGACCCAGTACTTC; CDR3: CASSLGAGARTKTQYF; V: TRBV27; J: TRBJ2-5; size: few; D: -
DNA: TGTGCCAGCAACAGTTTGACAGCTAACTACGAGCAGTACTTC; CDR3: CASNSLTANYEQYF; V: TRBV28; J: TRBJ2-7; size: -; D: -
DNA: TGTGCCAGCAGCCCCACAGGGGCGGAAAGCTACACCTTC; CDR3: CASSPTGAESYTF; V: TRBV6-6; J: TRBJ1-2; size: -; D: TRBD1
DNA: TGTGCCAGCAGTGTGGCGGGGGGGCCGGGAGAGCAGTTCTTC; CDR3: CASSVAGGPGEQFF; V: TRBV27; J: TRBJ2-1; size: -; D: TRBD2
DNA: TGTGCCAGCTCACCACCGACAACGAACACTGAAGCTTTCTTT; CDR3: CASSPPTTNTEAFF; V: TRBV18; J: TRBJ1-1; size: -; D: -
DNA: TGTGCTAGCACCGCACAGGTCCCTGGCACAGATACGCAGTATTTT; CDR3: CASTAQVPGTDTQYF; V: TRBV7-7; J: TRBJ2-3; size: few; D: -
DNA: TGCAGTGCTAGTCCGGGACAGGGTGCTTCCTATGGCTACACCTTC; CDR3: CSASPGQGASYGYTF; V: TRBV20-1; J: TRBJ1-2; size: -; D: TRBD1
DNA: TGTGCCAGCAGTGCCGGGACAGGGGGTGGCTACACCTTC; CDR3: CASSAGTGGGYTF; V: TRBV6-2/TRBV6-3; J: TRBJ1-2; size: -; D: TRBD1
DNA: TGTGCCAGCAGCCAAGAGTCATACAACGAGCAGTACTTC; CDR3: CASSQESYNEQYF; V: TRBV4-2; J: TRBJ2-7; size: few; D: -
DNA: TGCGCCAGCAGCTTGGGCTCGGCGGGGAACTATGGCTACACCTTC; CDR3: CASSLGSAGNYGYTF; V: TRBV5-1; J: TRBJ1-2; size: many; D: -
DNA: TGCAGTGCTAGAGGACTAGCGGGCTCCTACAATGAGCAGTTCTTC; CDR3: CSARGLAGSYNEQFF; V: TRBV20-1; J: TRBJ2-1; size: few; D: TRBD2
DNA: TGTGCCAGCAGCTTAGAATGGGGGGGAGGGTACGAGCAGTACTTC; CDR3: CASSLEWGGGYEQYF; V: TRBV7-2; J: TRBJ2-7; size: -; D: TRBD2
DNA: TGTGCCAGCAGCTTGTTGGGACTATCCTACGAGCAGTACTTC; CDR3: CASSLLGLSYEQYF; V: TRBV5-6; J: TRBJ2-7; size: -; D: TRBD2
DNA: TGTGCCAGCGGGCCGTACAGGGGAGCCTTGAACACTGAAGCTTTCTTT; CDR3: CASGPYRGALNTEAFF; V: TRBV27; J: TRBJ1-1; size: many; D: TRBD1
DNA: TGTGCCACCAGTGATCCCGGGACAGGGCCTAACTATGGCTACACCTTC; CDR3: CATSDPGTGPNYGYTF; V: TRBV24-1; J: TRBJ1-2; size: few; D: TRBD1
DNA: TGCAGTGCGAGAGGTGGAGGGGAGTACAATGAGCAGTTCTTC; CDR3: CSARGGGEYNEQFF; V: TRBV20-1; J: TRBJ2-1; size: -; D: -
DNA: TGCGCCAGCAGCCTTGCGGTGACTGGAAACACCATATATTTT; CDR3: CASSLAVTGNTIYF; V: TRBV4-3; J: TRBJ1-3; size: few; D: -
DNA: TGTGCCAGCAGCTGGATGGGACTTAGCGGCGGCAATGAGCAGTTCTTC; CDR3: CASSWMGLSGGNEQFF; V: TRBV7-2; J: TRBJ2-1; size: few; D: -
DNA: TGCAGCGCAAACGAGGGGGCGGGAAACATTCAGTACTTC; CDR3: CSANEGAGNIQYF; V: TRBV29-1; J: TRBJ2-4; size: few; D: TRBD1
DNA: TGCAGTGCCCCGTTGCAGGGTCCTGAGACCCAGTACTTC; CDR3: CSAPLQGPETQYF; V: TRBV20-1; J: TRBJ2-5; size: -; D: -
DNA: TGTGCCAGCAGTGGGGCAGGGACAACCCAAGAGACCCAGTACTTC; CDR3: CASSGAGTTQETQYF; V: TRBV2; J: TRBJ2-5; size: -; D: -
DNA: TGTGCCAGCAGCCGGTTTGAGGTTGGGACAGATACGCAGTATTTT; CDR3: CASSRFEVGTDTQYF; V: TRBV4-2; J: TRBJ2-3; size: -; D: -